This TCR beta chain was documented in a study of blood T cell repertoires in COVID-19. The wider study: Specimens from acute and convalescent COVID-19 originated in the United States, Italy and Spain. In each case, the material was cDNA or gDNA derived from T cells, B-cell-depleted T cells, or PBMCs.

Original processing notes: Estimation of nucleated cell counts relied on the amplification of reference gene primers. The repertoire was sequenced with immunoSEQ multiplex PCR; TCRdb's copy has only in-frame clones and lacks some. D and trimming come from the DNA, and the V and J calls and clone size come from that table. Altogether fewer than 200,000 clones are present, under 85% being singletons, with the ten largest covering 1% to 1.5%. The V gene end was trimmed by 7 bases and the J gene end by 6 bases; junction bases not matched to a gene: 8. This CDR3 has 13 amino acids. Germline lookup yields CDR1 MNHEY and CDR2 SVGAGI.

The specimen sequenced was peripheral blood. The chain recombines TRBV6-5 with TRBJ1-2; 7 bases line up with TRBD1. The receptor's source is a man aged 55 to 69 who had recovered from COVID-19. CDR3 loop: CASKMTGKDGYTF. In DNA, the CDR3 is TGTGCCAGCAAGATGACAGGGAAGGATGGCTACACCTTC.